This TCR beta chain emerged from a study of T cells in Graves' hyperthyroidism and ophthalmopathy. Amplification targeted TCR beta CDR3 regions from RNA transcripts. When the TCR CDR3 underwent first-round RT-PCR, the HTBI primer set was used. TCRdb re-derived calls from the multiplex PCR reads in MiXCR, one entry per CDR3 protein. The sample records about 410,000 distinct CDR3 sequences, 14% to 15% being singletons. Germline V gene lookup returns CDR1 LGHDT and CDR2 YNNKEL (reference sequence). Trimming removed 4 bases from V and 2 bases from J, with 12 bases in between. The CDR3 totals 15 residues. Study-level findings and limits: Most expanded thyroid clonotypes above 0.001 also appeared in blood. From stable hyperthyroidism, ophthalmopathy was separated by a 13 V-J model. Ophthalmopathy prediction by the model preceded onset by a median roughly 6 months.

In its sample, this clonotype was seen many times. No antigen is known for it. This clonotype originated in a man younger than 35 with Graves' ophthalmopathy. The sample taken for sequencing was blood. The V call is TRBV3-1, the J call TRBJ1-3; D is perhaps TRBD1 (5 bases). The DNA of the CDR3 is TGTGCCAGCAGCCTCCAGGGCCCCGCTGGAAACACCATATATTTT. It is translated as CASSLQGPAGNTIYF.